This is a list of T cell receptor beta chains from one sample in a study of sequential checkpoint blockade in melanoma. Sequencing was performed with immunoSEQ multiplex PCR; in TCRdb, only in-frame clones are kept and a portion is missing. Among roughly 18,000 clones listed, about 69% were seen once. This sample comprised CD8+ T cells sorted from blood (inferred from file names), obtained from a patient given nivolumab and ipilimumab in sequence. The receptor set was obtained from a human donor with melanoma. The conserved cysteine and the conserved F or W are not part of the CDR3 here.

TRBJ1-1 | TRBV19 | ASSGGAAF
TRBJ2-3 | TRBV9 | ASSVEGVTATDTDTQY
TRBJ1-2 | TRBV16 | ASSPSGTGYGYT
TRBJ1-1 | TRBV7-6 | ASSPGKGVPNTEAF
TRBJ1-1 | TRBV4-2 | ASSQVADLNTEAF
TRBJ2-1 | TRBV5-4 | ASSFFQGPGSYNEQF
TRBJ2-1 | TRBV7-3 | ASSLTSGDYNEQF
TRBJ2-7 | TRBV11-2 | ASSLDRDSGYEQY
TRBJ2-3 | TRBV5-6 | ASSLGSGRALGDTQY
TRBJ2-7 | TRBV19 | ASSMTGLGEQY
TRBJ1-1 | TRBV6-6 | ASSNGGLNTEAF
TRBJ1-3 | TRBV5-8 | ASSSAGGWELY
TRBJ2-5 | TRBV9 | ASSVQQGQETQY
TRBJ2-3 | TRBV13 | ASRGGPADTQY
TRBJ1-2 | TRBV27 | ASSSLPNYGYT
TRBJ2-5 | TRBV7-9 | ASRPSHRDQETQY
TRBJ2-2 | TRBV27 | ASSLGPYAVGFREAGELF
TRBJ2-1 | TRBV7-2 | ASSLQGADEQF
TRBJ2-1 | TRBV11-2 | ASSSDGIEQF
TRBJ2-5 | TRBV5-1 | ASSEGQVETQY
TRBJ2-7 | TRBV15 | ATSRGSGGQY
TRBJ2-7 | TRBV13 | STSGAGAFYYEQY
TRBJ2-2 | TRBV9 | ASSVDLGQGNTGELF
TRBJ1-2 | TRBV7-3 | ASSPLPGSGYGYT
TRBJ2-7 | TRBV30 | AWSVGNPAFSYEQY
TRBJ2-7 | TRBV5-5 | ASSLEDRGIHEQY
TRBJ2-7 | TRBV9 | ASSPYWGSRYEQY
TRBJ2-1 | TRBV11-2 | ASSEGGGLRDEQF
TRBJ1-5 | TRBV10-3 | AISESGAGNQPQH
NA | TRBV7-9 | ASSFGTGTYEQY
TRBJ2-4 | TRBV27 | ASSIRSVAGVAKNIQY
TRBJ2-2 | TRBV7-2 | ASSYPPEGLSTGELF
TRBJ2-5 | TRBV4-2 | ASSHNTGAAREQY
TRBJ2-1 | TRBV4-3 | ASSQEVGQGEQF
TRBJ2-2 | TRBV7-9 | ASSFTGTGELF
TRBJ2-7 | TRBV6-5 | ASSAYRGNEQY
TRBJ2-1 | TRBV19 | ASSPGQGYNEQF
TRBJ2-3 | TRBV29-1 | SVEGDRFSTDTQY
TRBJ2-1 | TRBV7-9 | ASSYGLAGGYNEQF
TRBJ2-7 | TRBV7-3 | ASSLGGTGYEQY
TRBJ1-2 | TRBV7-9 | ASSSVGTAIGYT
TRBJ2-7 | TRBV28 | ASTPGWSSYEQY
TRBJ2-3 | TRBV5-6 | ASSLGQGKTDTQY
TRBJ2-7 | TRBV19 | ASSIGGLGYEQY
TRBJ1-1 | TRBV6-5 | ASSYSTGGTEAF
TRBJ1-5 | TRBV27 | ASSLSGTGYQPQH
TRBJ2-1 | TRBV10-2 | ASSGTSNAYNEQF
TRBJ2-7 | TRBV28 | ASSPFQGTLAYEQY
TRBJ1-2 | TRBV13 | ASSLRLHRYGYT